This TCR beta chain is drawn from a study of T cell changes during pregnancy in multiple sclerosis. Only in-frame clones appear in the TCRdb table, and some are missing; sequencing was by immunoSEQ multiplex PCR. This table has approximately 41,000 clones, 90% to 95% appearing once. The germline V and J ends were trimmed by 6 bases and 0 bases, with 11 bases remaining between them. Per germline, CDR1 MNHEY and CDR2 SVGAGI. This CDR3 region has 14 residues. This clonotype was sampled from a female donor with multiple sclerosis, enrolled in a pregnancy study. Sequenced here: CD8+ T cells from peripheral blood mononuclear cells, sampled in the third trimester of pregnancy. The V gene is TRBV6-5, the J gene TRBJ1-2, with TRBD1 as a possible D gene (5 bases). CDR3 DNA: TGTGCCAGCAGCCCCACGGACACTAACTATGGCTACACCTTC. As protein: CASSPTDTNYGYTF.